This T cell receptor (beta chain) was captured in a study of beta chain features in type 1 diabetes (dated by TCRdb to 2017 to 2018). Study-level background: Mean age, gender distribution, total cell number and subset yield were not different between patients and healthy donors. In the study, TCRB repertoires of sorted circulating CD4+ T cell subsets from recently diagnosed type 1 diabetes patients were compared with those of matched healthy donors. A total of around 100 million sorted cells were examined across all samples, and RNA yield correlated strongly with the number of cells per subset. Naive and central memory subsets were obtained from all 30 or so donors, but regulatory and stem cell-like memory subsets were isolated from only 8 patients and about 8 healthy donors. The full study reports these points: Because cDNA was sequenced instead of genomic DNA, highly expressing activated cells could be over-represented, though the groups showed no difference in activation or CD3 levels. Because small numbers of individuals were included in the HLA sub-analyses, any influence of HLA type on TCRB rearrangement was left unresolved. A moderate but significant shortening of TCRB CDR3 length was observed in type 1 diabetes patients in all four CD4+ subsets. Naive, central memory and regulatory TCRB repertoires appeared to be more similar among patients than among healthy donors. Fewer insertions and more nucleotide deletions at VDJ recombination sites were observed in patients with type 1 diabetes, implying thymic rearrangement abnormalities. Shorter templates might have been favored by PCR, but patient and control samples were amplified and corrected together, so both groups would have been affected equally by any skew.

All of the isolated RNA was reverse transcribed with the High Capacity cDNA Reverse Transcription Kit, so expressed TCRB transcripts were sequenced. Deep immunoSEQ sequencing was performed on naive, central memory and regulatory T cell samples, with an average of roughly 3.3 million total reads per sample. Sorted cells were lysed in RLT buffer, and RNA was extracted using DNase-treated RNeasy Micro or Mini kits according to cell number. To prevent cross-contamination, every cell subset was processed on its own, while patient and healthy donor samples were processed together. TCRB sequences were amplified from cDNA with the immunoSEQ multiplex PCR, producing 87-bp fragments spanning the CDR3 region. Sequencing of the amplicons was performed on the Illumina HiSeq platform. Turning to the authors' computational methods: Synthetic template baselines were used to correct PCR bias computationally, reads within Hamming distance 2 were collapsed, and singletons that could not be merged were discarded. By aligning reads against IMGT, V, D and J genes, CDR3 length, and insertions or deletions at six rearrangement sites were assigned. Within each subset, clonotype counts were normalized to the number of sorted cells before true diversity and Gini coefficients were calculated with the tcR R package. The overlap coefficient, calculated on TCRB nucleotide sequences, was used to quantify repertoire sharing. TCRdb re-hosts the immuneACCESS table, in-frame sequences only. Its copies lack some clones; in the studies checked, an unresolved V gene accounts for under half of them, and the cause for the rest is not known. That table is the source of V, J and clone size, and D and trimming were worked out from the DNA. The sample table lists approximately 160,000 clones, 10% of them with a count of one. The ten most abundant clones make up more than 0.45% of the sample.

Each donor gave one peripheral blood draw, approximately 110 mL on average, collected into heparinised tubes. A BD FACSAria II and a panel including CD45RO, CCR7, CD25, CD127, CD95 and CD27 were used to sort naive, central memory, regulatory and stem cell-like memory CD4+ T cells. Purity was above 98% for every sorted population. Right away, PBMCs were isolated by Lymphoprep density gradient centrifugation and were stained directly, with no culture step. To minimize batch effects, samples were stained and sorted in pairs, one healthy donor with one patient per experiment. The cysteine opens and the phenylalanine closes a CDR3 of 16 amino acids. The entry retains the CDR3 DNA only, 48 bases that are in frame from base 1. The germline V gene (reference sequence) specifies SEHNR as CDR1 and FQNEAQ as CDR2. Trimming costs V 4 bases and J 6 bases, and their ends lie 21 bases apart. The table lists this clone with a few counts. The specificity of this receptor is unknown. No per-base quality is available; no much larger clone lies one base away.

The clonotype was recovered from a man aged 30 to 45 with type 1 diabetes. The sequenced material came from central memory CD4+ T cells from blood. The chain was built from TRBV7-9 and TRBJ1-2; the D gene lacks a confident call. Read as DNA, the sequence is TGTGCCAGCAGCTCTTCGGGAACCGGGGAGCTTAATGGCTACACCTTC. It codes for CASSSSGTGELNGYTF.